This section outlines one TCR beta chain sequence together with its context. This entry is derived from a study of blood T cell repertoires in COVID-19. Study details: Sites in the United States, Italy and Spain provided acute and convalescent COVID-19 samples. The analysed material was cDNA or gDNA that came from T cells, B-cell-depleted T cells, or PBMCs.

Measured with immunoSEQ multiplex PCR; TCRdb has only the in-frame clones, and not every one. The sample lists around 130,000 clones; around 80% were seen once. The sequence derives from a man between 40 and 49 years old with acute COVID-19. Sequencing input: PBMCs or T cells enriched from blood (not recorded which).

The CDR3 nucleotides read TGTGCCAGCAGCCCCCGGGACAGGGGATCAGATACGCAGTATTTT. Protein sequence: CASSPRDRGSDTQYF. The chain has TRBV25-1 and TRBJ2-3; TRBD1 agrees at 10 bases. The CDR3 loop spans 15 amino acids. The V gene end was trimmed by 6 bases and the J gene end by 4 bases; junction bases not matched to a gene: 7. Per the germline V gene, CDR1 is MGHDK and CDR2 is SYGVNS.